These T cell receptor beta chains were read from a single sample in a study of glioma-infiltrating T cells after dendritic cell vaccination. Clones were sequenced by immunoSEQ multiplex PCR, and TCRdb holds only the in-frame ones, with some missing. This sample has 85,000 to 95,000 clones; 80% to 90% occur once, and the top ten carry about a sixth. The source material was blood, sampled before dendritic cell vaccination. The receptors were sampled from a human donor with glioblastoma. The CDR3 runs from the conserved cysteine through the conserved F or W. Each record gives: clone size, V gene, J gene, CDR3 protein. Clone size is shown for a subset of rows, as once, few, many or a class of expanded clone.

-	TRBV9	TRBJ1-1	CASSRDFTEAFF
-	TRBV5-1	TRBJ2-2	CASSLTSGGLGVFGELFF
-	TRBV9	TRBJ2-5	CASRAAGQETQYF
once	TRBV5-1	TRBJ2-3	CASSTEGALTTDTQYF
-	TRBV15	TRBJ2-5	CATSSGSQETQYF
-	TRBV28	TRBJ2-1	CASSSTGGYYNEQFF
-	TRBV2	-	CASSEGQGVGEQYF
few	TRBV28	TRBJ1-3	CASRWDRASSGNTIYF
few	TRBV21-1	TRBJ2-7	CRQGPYEQYF
-	TRBV28	TRBJ2-5	CASSLRTGETQYF
once	TRBV15	TRBJ2-1	CATSSTGYNEQFF
few	TRBV6-6	TRBJ1-1	CASTGGTPEAFF
-	TRBV19	TRBJ1-5	CASSAAVTGNQPQHF
-	TRBV6-6	TRBJ2-1	CASSYYMTRDNEQFF
-	TRBV7-3	TRBJ2-5	CATGLGEETQYF
-	TRBV19	TRBJ2-4	CASSMTSGRLQYF
-	TRBV27	TRBJ2-7	CASSRASGRGEQYF
-	TRBV9	TRBJ1-1	CASSAPVGMNTEAFF
few	TRBV9	TRBJ2-1	CASSPDYVNNEQFF
-	TRBV19	TRBJ1-2	CASSIQQGPNYGYTF
-	TRBV9	TRBJ2-1	CASSADNSYNEQFF
-	TRBV11-1	TRBJ1-1	CASSLTGRAFF
-	TRBV19	TRBJ2-1	CASSIAALAGGRGEQFF
-	TRBV19	TRBJ1-5	CASSETPAGTGNNQPQHF
-	TRBV6-6	TRBJ2-1	CASSYSSGGNEQFF
-	TRBV2	TRBJ1-4	CASSPNPGTAVVATNEKLFF
-	TRBV7-9	TRBJ1-6	CASSLAQNNSPLHF
-	TRBV5-6	TRBJ2-7	CASNYRDSLYEQYF
-	TRBV5-1	TRBJ2-2	CASSLNSPTGGELFF
-	TRBV5-1	TRBJ1-3	CASSLGSGSGNTIYF
-	TRBV27	TRBJ1-1	CASSYRANTEAFF
-	TRBV7-9	TRBJ2-7	CASSSRVYEQYF
-	TRBV28	TRBJ2-7	CASRNRGLSDEQYF
few	TRBV10-3	TRBJ1-5	CAISERHTGGNQPQHF
-	TRBV29-1	TRBJ2-1	CSVDSLYGNEQFF
-	TRBV5-4	TRBJ2-7	CASSSTAASYEQYF
-	TRBV7-3	TRBJ2-1	CASSLVGTSAFNEQFF
-	TRBV9	TRBJ1-3	CASSVGSGGRSSGNTIYF
-	TRBV5-1	TRBJ2-7	CASRGRGGVSYEQYF
-	TRBV6-1	TRBJ2-3	CASSETGRTSTDTQYF
-	TRBV15	TRBJ2-7	CATSWGQRGSYEQYF
few	TRBV11-2	TRBJ2-5	CASSSGLAGYQETQYF
-	TRBV28	TRBJ2-2	CASSLTGPSTGELFF
-	TRBV7-7	TRBJ2-1	CASSFAGSNEQFF
-	TRBV7-6	TRBJ1-1	CASSSDRGKNTEAFF
-	TRBV4-3	TRBJ2-1	CASSQDALGAISGGGADEQFF
-	TRBV29-1	TRBJ2-5	CSVGRVLQETQYF
-	TRBV7-6	TRBJ2-7	CASSVEGGPSSYEQYF
few	TRBV7-8	TRBJ2-3	CASGAGGGDTQYF
-	TRBV6-1	TRBJ2-7	CASSEAAYRGLHEQYF